One sample yielded the 19 T cell receptor beta chains listed below, sequenced in a study of T-cell reconstitution after alpha-beta-depleted transplantation in children. Unique molecular identifiers tagged the TCRbeta library. MiXCR was run by TCRdb on the PCR reads, yielding one entry per CDR3 protein. The sample consists of 450,000 to 600,000 distinct CDR3 sequences, 30% to 35% of them appearing once. The sequences come from PBMCs from the stem cell graft donor, collected from the stem cell graft. The receptors come from a human donor who donated a stem cell graft to a child with aplastic anemia.

The chain combines TRBV28 with TRBJ1-3; TRBD1 might be the D (6 bases). Germline V gives CDR1 MDHEN, CDR2 SYDVKM. Trimming cost V 5 bases and J 2 bases, with 13 bases left between them. The CDR3 length is 15 residues. The CDR3 region is CASSQTGQAGNTIYF. The CDR3 coding sequence is TGTGCCAGCAGTCAAACGGGACAAGCTGGAAACACCATATATTTT.

The chain combines TRBV12-3 or TRBV12-4 with TRBJ2-6; TRBD1 or TRBD2 may be the D gene (6 bases each). The germline V and J ends were trimmed by 0 bases and 4 bases, with 16 bases remaining between them. The CDR3 covers 18 residues. CDR3 sequence: CASSLAGIAGTGANVLTF. The CDR3, as DNA: TGTGCCAGCAGTTTAGCCGGTATCGCGGGGACAGGGGCCAACGTCCTGACTTTC.

The CDR3 region has the DNA TGTGCCAGCAGCATAGGACAGGACAGACAAGAGACCCAGTACTTC. This codes for CASSIGQDRQETQYF. The chain employs TRBV5-4 and TRBJ2-5; 7 bases map to TRBD1. V dropped 4 bases and J dropped 2; count of bases not matched to a gene: 8. This CDR3 comprises 15 residues. Germline CDR1 reads SGHNT; CDR2 reads YYREEE (reference sequence).

The chain couples TRBV7-2 to TRBJ2-1; 11 nucleotides line up with TRBD2. The CDR3 length is 17 residues. Looked up from germline, CDR1 is SGHTA and CDR2 is FQGNSA. V gave up 3 bases and J gave up 9 bases; unmatched junction bases: 13. In DNA form, the CDR3 reads TGTGCCAGCAGCTTCGGAGCGCTAGCGGGAGGTTATGGTGAGCAGTTCTTC. It codes for CASSFGALAGGYGEQFF.

J is TRBJ2-5 and V is TRBV29-1; 9 nucleotides agree with TRBD2. V trimming: 7 bases; J trimming: 5 bases; junction bases outside the gene matches: 17. Germline V gene data show CDR1 as SQVTM and CDR2 as ANQGSEA. This CDR3 contains 16 residues. For the CDR3, the DNA is TGCAGCGCCTACCTAGGCACTAGCGGGTTTACTGAGACCCAGTACTTC. It yields the protein CSAYLGTSGFTETQYF. The full variable domain, rest sourced from reference TRBV29-1 and TRBJ2-5, is SAVISQKPSRDICQRGTSLTIQCQVDSQVTMMFWYRQQPGQSLTLIATANQGSEATYESGFVIDKFPISRPNLTFSTLTVSNMSPEDSSIYLCSAYLGTSGFTETQYFGPGTRLLVL.

The count of this clonotype is one. The rearrangement links TRBV2 to TRBJ1-1; D remains ambiguous. The CDR3 extends over 15 amino acids. CDR1 and CDR2 (germline): SNHLY, FYNNEI. The V end was cut by 4 bases, the J end by 1 base, with 13 bases between. Here the CDR3 reads CASSVALSGNTEAFF. The CDR3 nucleotides are TGTGCCAGCAGTGTGGCCCTGTCGGGGAACACTGAAGCTTTCTTT.

The genes are TRBV6-2 or TRBV6-3 and TRBJ2-7; D is unresolved. Looked up from germline, CDR1 is MNHEY and CDR2 is SVGEGT. CDR3 length equals 15 residues. The V and J ends lost 0 bases and 6 bases respectively, with 15 bases between them. CDR3 nucleotides: TGTGCCAGCAGTTACTCGCCCGACCTAAAGGGCGAGCAGTACTTC. Translation gives CASSYSPDLKGEQYF.

The rearrangement links TRBV5-1 to TRBJ2-5; 12 bases agree with TRBD2. This CDR3 contains 16 residues. From germline, CDR1 is SGHRS and CDR2 YFSETQ. Trimming took 2 bases from V and 2 from J; bases not matched to a gene: 4. The CDR3 DNA reads TGCGCCAGCAGCTTAGGGACTAGCGGGTTGCAAGAGACCCAGTACTTC. Translated, it gives CASSLGTSGLQETQYF. Based on the CDR3 plus reference TRBV5-1 and TRBJ2-5, the full variable domain is KAGVTQTPRYLIKTRGQQVTLSCSPISGHRSVSWYQQTPGQGLQFLFEYFSETQRNKGNFPGRFSGRQFSNSRSEMNVSTLELGDSALYLCASSLGTSGLQETQYFGPGTRLLVL.

The chain joins TRBV9 to TRBJ1-4, with a tentative D call TRBD1 (6 bases). The V end lost 0 bases, the J end lost 4 bases, and 7 bases lay between the germline ends. This CDR3 has 14 amino acids. Germline CDR1 is SGDLS and CDR2 is YYNGEE. DNA for the CDR3: TGTGCCAGCAGCGTAGAGGGGGATAATGAAAAACTGTTTTTT. Translating gives CASSVEGDNEKLFF.

The CDR3 protein is CAWSVPSSRANTEAFF. CDR3 DNA sequence: TGTGCCTGGAGTGTACCGTCCTCCAGGGCGAACACTGAAGCTTTCTTT. The genes are TRBV30 and TRBJ1-1; D might be TRBD1 (5 bases). The germline V gene encodes CDR1 GTSNPN and CDR2 SVGIG (reference sequence). CDR3 length: 16 amino acids. V was trimmed by 0 bases and J by 1 base, leaving 15 bases between them. Using reference TRBV30 and TRBJ1-1 for the parts outside the CDR3, the full variable domain is SQTIHQWPATLVQPVGSPLSLECTVEGTSNPNLYWYRQAAGRGLQLLFYSVGIGQISSEVPQNLSASRPQDRQFILSSKKLLLSDSGFYLCAWSVPSSRANTEAFFGQGTRLTVV.

This clonotype was seen a few times. This chain uses TRBV6-5 with TRBJ2-5; perhaps D is TRBD1 or TRBD2 (5 bases each). Germline CDR1 reads MNHEY; CDR2 reads SVGAGI. The V gene lost 8 bases and the J gene lost 7 bases, with 11 bases spanning the gap. This CDR3 is built from 11 residues. Written as DNA, the CDR3 is TGTGCCAGCGGGACCCTAGGGACCCAGTACTTC. Its protein product is CASGTLGTQYF.

This clonotype has a handful of counts. CDR3 nucleotide sequence: TGTGCCAGCTTTATTACGGGGCCGAACACTGAAGCTTTCTTT. This sequence encodes CASFITGPNTEAFF. The rearrangement uses TRBV28 and TRBJ1-1; D possibly corresponds to TRBD1 (5 bases). Germline V CDR1 and CDR2: MDHEN, SYDVKM. V lost 8 bases, J lost 1 base, and 14 bases lay in between. The CDR3 contains 14 residues. The whole variable domain, filled in from reference TRBV28 and TRBJ1-1, reads DVKVTQSSRYLVKRTGEKVFLECVQDMDHENMFWYRQDPGLGLRLIYFSYDVKMKEKGDIPEGYSVSREKKERFSLILESASTNQTSMYLCASFITGPNTEAFFGQGTRLTVV.

This rearrangement joins TRBV6-2 or TRBV6-3 to TRBJ2-3; D not certain. V lost 6 bases, J lost 1 base, and 11 bases lay in between. The CDR3 consists of 14 residues. Germline V gives CDR1 MNHEY, CDR2 SVGEGT. The CDR3 region has the DNA TGTGCCAGCAGCCCCATCCCTGGCACAGATACGCAGTATTTT. Residues: CASSPIPGTDTQYF.

The CDR3 DNA reads as TGTGCCAGCAGCTTAGGAGTAGGGACTAGCAGCTACAATGAGCAGTTCTTC. This encodes CASSLGVGTSSYNEQFF. The rearrangement joins TRBV7-9 to TRBJ2-1; 9 nucleotides agree with TRBD2. The CDR3 runs to 17 residues. Germline V CDR1 and CDR2: SEHNR, FQNEAQ (reference sequence). The trim removed 1 base at V and 3 bases at J, leaving 7 bases unmatched.

The chain is built from TRBV4-3 and TRBJ2-3; 9 bases line up with TRBD2. V lost 1 base and J lost 3; bases outside the gene matches: 5. In germline, CDR1 is LGHNA, CDR2 YSLEER. There are 16 residues in the CDR3. The CDR3 nucleotides are TGCGCCAGCAGCCAAGCCAGCGGGAGGTTAACAGATACGCAGTATTTT. Residues: CASSQASGRLTDTQYF.

The sample holds one count of this clonotype. The rearrangement uses TRBV12-3 or TRBV12-4 and TRBJ1-6; 9 nucleotides line up with TRBD1. CDR3 length equals 16 residues. V was pared by 5 bases and J by 9 bases, with 11 bases of the junction left unmatched. In DNA, the CDR3 is TGTGCCAGCAGTCCCACGGGACAGGGTGGTCGTTCACCCCTCCACTTT. This codes for CASSPTGQGGRSPLHF.

The rearrangement links TRBV6-5 to TRBJ1-4; D may be TRBD1 (5 bases). With 8 bases removed from V and 11 bases from J, the gap between germline ends came to 21 bases. Germline values: CDR1 MNHEY, CDR2 SVGAGI. The CDR3 has 14 amino acids. CDR3 sequence reads: CASHTARWGGKLFF. CDR3 DNA: TGTGCCAGCCATACCGCCCGATGGGGCGGGAAACTGTTTTTT.

This clonotype was counted a few times. The chain joins TRBV20-1 to TRBJ2-1, with 7 bases lining up with TRBD2. The CDR3 spans 19 residues. Germline CDR1 DFQATT, CDR2 SNEGSKA (reference sequence). V lost 2 bases, J lost 2 bases, and 18 bases stayed unmatched. The CDR3 DNA sequence: TGCAGTGCTAGACCCTCCCCAGCGGGAAGCCCCCTTCCCTACAATGAGCAGTTCTTC. It is translated as CSARPSPAGSPLPYNEQFF.

The gene calls are TRBV10-3 and TRBJ2-2; a possible D gene is TRBD1 (5 bases). The germline V and J ends were trimmed by 2 bases and 2 bases, with 9 bases remaining between them. The CDR3 is made up of 15 amino acids. CDR1 and CDR2 from the germline V gene are ENHRY and SYGVKD. The CDR3 loop reads CAISEATANTGELFF. Written as DNA, the CDR3 is TGTGCCATCAGTGAGGCGACAGCTAACACCGGGGAGCTGTTTTTT.